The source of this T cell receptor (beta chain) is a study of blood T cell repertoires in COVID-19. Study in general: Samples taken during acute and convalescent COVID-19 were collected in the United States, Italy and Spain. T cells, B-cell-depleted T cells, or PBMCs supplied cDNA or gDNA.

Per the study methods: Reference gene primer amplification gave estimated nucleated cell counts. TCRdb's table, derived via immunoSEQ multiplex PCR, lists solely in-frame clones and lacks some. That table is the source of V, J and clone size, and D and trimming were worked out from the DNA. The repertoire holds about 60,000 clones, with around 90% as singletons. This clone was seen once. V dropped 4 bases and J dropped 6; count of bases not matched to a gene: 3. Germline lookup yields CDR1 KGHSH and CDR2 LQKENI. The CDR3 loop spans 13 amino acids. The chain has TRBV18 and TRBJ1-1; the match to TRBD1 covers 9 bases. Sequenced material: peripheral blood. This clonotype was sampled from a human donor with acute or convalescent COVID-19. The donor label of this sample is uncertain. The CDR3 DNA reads TGTGCCAGCTCACGGACAGGGGAAGCTGAAGCTTTCTTT. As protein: CASSRTGEAEAFF.